A single sample is the source of the 23 T cell receptor beta chains below, sequenced in a study of T cells after yellow fever vaccination. One entry per CDR3 protein, called by TCRdb with MiXCR from the 5' RACE reads. The sample records hundreds of thousands of distinct CDR3 sequences, approximately 15% being singletons. Source: PBMCs, taken on the day of the yellow fever booster vaccination. These receptors all come from a young man who received the YFV17D yellow fever vaccine.

This clonotype was counted a few times. The genes are TRBV24-1 and TRBJ2-3; the match to TRBD2 covers 12 bases. From germline, CDR1 is KGHDR and CDR2 SFDVKD. J was trimmed by 3 bases and V by 0 bases; bases with no gene match: 0. This CDR3 has 16 amino acids. In DNA form, the CDR3 reads TGTGCCACCAGTGATTTGGGACTAGCGGGAACAGATACGCAGTATTTT. Translated, it gives CATSDLGLAGTDTQYF.

In this sample, this clonotype turned up a few times. The chain links TRBV29-1 to TRBJ2-3; D unresolved. CDR1 SQVTM and CDR2 ANQGSEA come from the germline V gene. V lost 7 bases to trimming and J lost 0 bases, with 14 bases between them. CDR3 length: 14 amino acids. The DNA for the CDR3 is TGCAGCGCATACTACCGTGCTAGCACAGATACGCAGTATTTT. Its protein product is CSAYYRASTDTQYF.

There are a few counts of this clonotype. The J gene is TRBJ2-1, the V gene TRBV7-2; the match to TRBD2 covers 10 bases. The germline CDR1 and CDR2 sequences are SGHTA and FQGNSA. V lost 3 bases to trimming and J lost 10 bases; unmatched junction nucleotides: 6. This CDR3 comprises 14 residues. In DNA, the CDR3 is TGTGCCAGCAGCTTTCTAGCGGGAGAGGGAGAGCAGTTCTTC. Its translation: CASSFLAGEGEQFF. Combining the CDR3 with reference TRBV7-2 and TRBJ2-1 gives the whole variable domain GAGVSQSPSNKVTEKGKDVELRCDPISGHTALYWYRQSLGQGLEFLIYFQGNSAPDKSGLPSDRFSAERTGGSVSTLTIQRTQQEDSAVYLCASSFLAGEGEQFFGPGTRLTVL.

J is TRBJ2-2 and V is TRBV27; possibly TRBD1 for D (6 bases). In germline, CDR1 is MNHEY, CDR2 SMNVEV (reference sequence). The CDR3 totals 14 residues. Trimming took 3 bases from V and 5 from J, leaving 10 bases between them. CDR3 bases: TGTGCCAGCAGTTTGTACGGGACAACCGGGGAGCTGTTTTTT. This encodes CASSLYGTTGELFF.

This clonotype has just a few counts. J is TRBJ2-5 and V is TRBV5-1; possibly TRBD1 for D (6 bases). Trimming took off 0 bases at V and 5 bases at J, with 20 bases between the two ends. Germline V gene sequence: CDR1 SGHRS, CDR2 YFSETQ. This CDR3 is built from 17 residues. CDR3 bases: TGCGCCAGCAGCTTGGACGTCACTGGGGGCGGTATTGAGACCCAGTACTTC. Translation: CASSLDVTGGGIETQYF.

This clonotype was recorded a few times. This chain connects TRBV20-1 to TRBJ2-7, with no clear D. From germline, CDR1 is DFQATT and CDR2 SNEGSKA (reference sequence). Trimming stripped 0 bases from V and 5 bases from J, with 14 bases between. This CDR3 has 14 residues. The DNA for the CDR3 is TGCAGTGCTAGAGACCCCTCTCTGGCGGACGAGCAGTACTTC. This encodes CSARDPSLADEQYF.

CDR3 sequence (DNA): TGCGCCAGCAGCTTGGTCAGGGGAGACAAAAACATTCAGTACTTC. Amino acid sequence: CASSLVRGDKNIQYF. The gene calls are TRBV5-1 and TRBJ2-4; perhaps TRBD1 as D (6 bases). The germline V gene has CDR1 SGHRS and CDR2 YFSETQ. V was cut by 0 bases and J by 3 bases, with 10 bases left in between. The CDR3 has 15 amino acids.

This clonotype showed up just a few times. The chain is built from TRBV7-2 and TRBJ2-5; D uncertain. Per germline, CDR1 SGHTA and CDR2 FQGNSA. The length of the CDR3 is 17 residues. Trimming cost V 1 base and J 0 bases, with 15 bases left between them. CDR3 sequence: CASSLDAVGMYQETQYF. The CDR3 bases are TGTGCCAGCAGCTTAGACGCGGTAGGGATGTACCAAGAGACCCAGTACTTC. The variable domain in full, completed from reference TRBV7-2 and TRBJ2-5, reads GAGVSQSPSNKVTEKGKDVELRCDPISGHTALYWYRQSLGQGLEFLIYFQGNSAPDKSGLPSDRFSAERTGGSVSTLTIQRTQQEDSAVYLCASSLDAVGMYQETQYFGPGTRLLVL.

The rearrangement links TRBV20-1 to TRBJ1-4; D remains ambiguous. Trimming cost V 5 bases and J 5 bases, with 15 bases left between them. From germline, CDR1 is DFQATT and CDR2 SNEGSKA (reference sequence). The length of the CDR3 is 14 residues. CDR3 residues: CSASITTNNEKLFF. The CDR3 DNA sequence: TGCAGTGCTTCAATTACGACCAACAATGAAAAACTGTTTTTT.

This clonotype was picked up a small number of times. V usage is TRBV7-9 and J usage is TRBJ1-1; D not certain. Deletions cut 5 bases from V and 4 bases from J, with 23 bases between. Per the germline V gene, CDR1 is SEHNR and CDR2 is FQNEAQ (reference sequence). The CDR3 covers 17 residues. CDR3 loop: CASSPPLGGDGSTEAFF. CDR3 DNA: TGTGCCAGCAGCCCCCCTTTGGGAGGAGATGGGAGCACTGAAGCTTTCTTT.

The rearrangement joins TRBV23-1 to TRBJ2-2; D uncertain. TRBV23-1 is an open reading frame whose function is uncertain. The CDR3 is 13 amino acids. V lost 8 bases to trimming and J lost 11 bases, with 18 bases between them. DNA for the CDR3: TGCGCCAGCGCATACAGTAAAGGGATAGAGCTGTTTTTT. Translated: CASAYSKGIELFF.

This clonotype was seen a handful of times. The rearrangement links TRBV23-1 to TRBJ2-3, with D tentatively TRBD2 (5 bases). TRBV23-1 is labeled an ORF, and its function is uncertain. The CDR3 has 17 residues. The V and J ends lost 1 base and 0 bases respectively, with 14 bases between them. CDR3 region: CASSQWVRGTSTDTQYF. In DNA, the CDR3 is TGCGCCAGCAGTCAATGGGTCCGGGGAACTAGCACAGATACGCAGTATTTT.

This clonotype has a handful of counts. This chain joins TRBV7-2 and TRBJ2-5; D possibly corresponds to TRBD2 (5 bases). From germline, CDR1 is SGHTA and CDR2 FQGNSA. The CDR3 has 14 amino acids. The ends were cut back, 2 bases at V and 0 bases at J, with 7 bases in the middle. The CDR3 loop is CASSLRGYQETQYF. DNA of the CDR3: TGTGCCAGCAGCTTACGGGGTTACCAAGAGACCCAGTACTTC.

In this sample, this clonotype turned up a few times. CDR3 sequence reads: CASSYSRGLAGSRGTGELFF. The CDR3 DNA reads TGTGCCAGCAGTTACTCGAGAGGCCTAGCGGGAAGTCGGGGCACCGGGGAGCTGTTTTTT. This chain joins TRBV6-2 or TRBV6-3 and TRBJ2-2; 9 nucleotides agree with TRBD2. Germline-derived CDR1 and CDR2 are MNHEY and SVGEGT. The CDR3 consists of 20 residues. Trimming cost V 0 bases and J 4 bases; bases outside gene matches: 15.

This clonotype appeared a few times. The genes are TRBV7-8 and TRBJ2-5; maybe TRBD2 (5 bases). Germline assignment: CDR1 SGHVS and CDR2 FQNEAQ. V lost 6 bases and J 2 bases, leaving 13 bases between the germline ends. The CDR3 length is 14 residues. This chain's CDR3 is CASRSARLQETQYF. CDR3 sequence (DNA): TGTGCCAGCAGATCCGCCCGACTACAAGAGACCCAGTACTTC.

This clonotype occurred a few times. The rearrangement links TRBV3-1 to TRBJ2-1; D is unresolved. V was trimmed by 0 bases and J by 6 bases, leaving 9 bases between them. This CDR3 has 14 amino acids. Germline CDR1 LGHDT, CDR2 YNNKEL (reference sequence). The CDR3 DNA reads as TGTGCCAGCAGCCAAGATGTGACTGTCAATGAGCAGTTCTTC. Translation: CASSQDVTVNEQFF.

The rearrangement links TRBV7-2 to TRBJ2-7; maybe TRBD1 (6 bases). The CDR3 has 13 amino acids. V lost 6 bases, J lost 2 bases, and 11 bases lay in between. The germline gives CDR1 SGHTA, CDR2 FQGNSA. CDR3 region: CASSRQVTYEQYF. As DNA, the CDR3 is TGTGCCAGCAGTCGACAGGTAACCTACGAGCAGTACTTC.

This clonotype showed up just a few times. V is TRBV6-5 and J is TRBJ2-1; TRBD1 agrees at 9 bases. This CDR3 comprises 15 residues. In germline, CDR1 is MNHEY, CDR2 SVGAGI. With V trimmed by 4 bases and J by 7 bases, 8 bases remained unmatched. CDR3 in amino acids: CASSLTGQGRNEQFF. As DNA, the CDR3 is TGTGCCAGCAGTTTAACGGGACAGGGCAGGAATGAGCAGTTCTTC.

The chain uses TRBV6-2 or TRBV6-3 and TRBJ2-5; TRBD2 is a possible D gene (5 bases). The V end lost 7 bases, the J end lost 5 bases, and 17 bases lay between the germline ends. The CDR3 covers 14 residues. The germline V gene encodes CDR1 MNHEY and CDR2 SVGEGT. CDR3 nucleotide sequence: TGTGCCAGCAACCGACCGGAGGTTCTGGAGACCCAGTACTTC. This encodes CASNRPEVLETQYF.

This clonotype appeared a few times. The chain carries TRBV18 and TRBJ2-2; possible D gene TRBD2, 5 bases. Trimming cost V 2 bases and J 5 bases, with 15 bases left between them. There are 16 residues in the CDR3. The germline gives CDR1 KGHSH, CDR2 LQKENI. The CDR3 bases are TGTGCCAGCTCACCAGCTACCGGTTCGGGGACCGGGGAGCTGTTTTTT. It translates to CASSPATGSGTGELFF.

The rearrangement uses TRBV29-1 and TRBJ1-2; D is unclear. The CDR3 spans 12 residues. The germline V gene encodes CDR1 SQVTM and CDR2 ANQGSEA. Trimming shortened V by 6 bases and J by 4 bases, and 12 bases separated the two germline ends. The CDR3 region is CSVDIFSYGYTF. CDR3 bases: TGCAGCGTAGACATATTCAGCTATGGCTACACCTTC. Combining the CDR3 with reference TRBV29-1 and TRBJ1-2 gives the whole variable domain SAVISQKPSRDICQRGTSLTIQCQVDSQVTMMFWYRQQPGQSLTLIATANQGSEATYESGFVIDKFPISRPNLTFSTLTVSNMSPEDSSIYLCSVDIFSYGYTFGSGTRLTVV.

J is TRBJ2-1 and V is TRBV2; TRBD2 aligns across 9 bases. Trimming took 7 bases from V and 7 from J; bases not matched to a gene: 11. This CDR3 has 15 residues. In germline, CDR1 is SNHLY, CDR2 FYNNEI. The CDR3, as DNA: TGTGCCAGCAAACGACTAGCGGATTCTGGGAATGAGCAGTTCTTC. This gives the protein CASKRLADSGNEQFF.

The chain couples TRBV5-1 to TRBJ1-3, with a possible D match to TRBD1 (5 bases). Germline V gene sequence: CDR1 SGHRS, CDR2 YFSETQ. This CDR3 has 16 amino acids. V lost 0 bases to trimming and J lost 4 bases, with 14 bases between them. CDR3 in amino acids: CASSLEPGPTGNTIYF. CDR3 DNA sequence: TGCGCCAGCAGCTTGGAGCCGGGGCCAACCGGAAACACCATATATTTT.